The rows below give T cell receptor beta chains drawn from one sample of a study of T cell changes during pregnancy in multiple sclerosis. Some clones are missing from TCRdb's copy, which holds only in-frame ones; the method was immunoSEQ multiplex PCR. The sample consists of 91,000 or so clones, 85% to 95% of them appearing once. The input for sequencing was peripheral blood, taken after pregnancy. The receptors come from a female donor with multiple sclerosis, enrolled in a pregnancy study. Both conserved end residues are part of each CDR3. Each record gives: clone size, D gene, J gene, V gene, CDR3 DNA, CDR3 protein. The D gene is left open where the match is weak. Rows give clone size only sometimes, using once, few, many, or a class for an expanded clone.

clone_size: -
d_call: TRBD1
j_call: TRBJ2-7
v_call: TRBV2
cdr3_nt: TGTGCCAGCAGTGATGGAAGGACAGGGATTTACGAGCAGTACTTC
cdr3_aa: CASSDGRTGIYEQYF

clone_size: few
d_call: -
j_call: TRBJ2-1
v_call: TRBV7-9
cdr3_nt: TGTGCCAGCAGCTCAGGCCTCAATGAGCAGTTCTTC
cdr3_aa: CASSSGLNEQFF

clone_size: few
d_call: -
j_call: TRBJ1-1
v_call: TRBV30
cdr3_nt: TGTGCCTGGAACGGGAACACTGAAGCTTTCTTT
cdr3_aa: CAWNGNTEAFF

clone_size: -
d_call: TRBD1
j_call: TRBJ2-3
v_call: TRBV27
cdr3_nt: TGTGCCAGCAGGGACAGGGGAGGCACAGATACGCAGTATTTT
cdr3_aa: CASRDRGGTDTQYF

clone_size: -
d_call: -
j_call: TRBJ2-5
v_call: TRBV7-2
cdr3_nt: TGTGCCAGCAGCTTAGGGGGCCAGACGAAAGAGACCCAGTACTTC
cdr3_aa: CASSLGGQTKETQYF

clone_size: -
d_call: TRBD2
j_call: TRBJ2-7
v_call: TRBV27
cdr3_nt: TGTGCCAGCAGCTGGACTAGCGGAGCCTACGAGCAGTACTTC
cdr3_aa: CASSWTSGAYEQYF

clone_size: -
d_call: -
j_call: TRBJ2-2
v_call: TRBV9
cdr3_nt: TGTGCCAGCAGCGTAGGGGGCAGCCCGAACACCGGGGAGCTGTTTTTT
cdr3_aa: CASSVGGSPNTGELFF

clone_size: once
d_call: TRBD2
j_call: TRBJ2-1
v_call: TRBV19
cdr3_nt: TGTGCCAGTAGTATAGTGGCGGGAGGGTTCAATGAGCAGTTCTTC
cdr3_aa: CASSIVAGGFNEQFF

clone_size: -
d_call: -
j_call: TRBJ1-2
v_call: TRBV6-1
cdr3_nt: TGTGCCAGCAGTGAACCAGGCCCAAACTATGGCTACACCTTC
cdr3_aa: CASSEPGPNYGYTF

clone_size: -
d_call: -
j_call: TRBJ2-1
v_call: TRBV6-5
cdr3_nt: TGTGCCAGCGGGTTGTACCGGGGTGAGCAGTTCTTC
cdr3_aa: CASGLYRGEQFF

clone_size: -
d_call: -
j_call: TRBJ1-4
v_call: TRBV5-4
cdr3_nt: TGTGCCAGCAGCTCGCTCGTGGGGTCGGAGGTACGGAGTGAAAAACTGTTTTTT
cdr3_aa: CASSSLVGSEVRSEKLFF

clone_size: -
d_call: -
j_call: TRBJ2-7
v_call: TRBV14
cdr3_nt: TGTGCCAGCAGCCCTCAGGGATACGAGCAGTACTTC
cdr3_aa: CASSPQGYEQYF

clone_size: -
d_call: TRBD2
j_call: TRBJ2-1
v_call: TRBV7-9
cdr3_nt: TGTGCCAGCAGCTTCGTCCGGGGGGGACCCAATGAGCAGTTCTTC
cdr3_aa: CASSFVRGGPNEQFF

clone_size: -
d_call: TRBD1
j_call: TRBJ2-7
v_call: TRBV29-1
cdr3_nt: TGCAGCGTGGGCTGGACAGGGGCCTCCTACGAGCAGTACTTC
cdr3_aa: CSVGWTGASYEQYF

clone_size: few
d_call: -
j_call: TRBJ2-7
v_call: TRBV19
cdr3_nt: TGTGCCAGTAGTCCCCTAGCAGGCTACGAGCAGTACTTC
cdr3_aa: CASSPLAGYEQYF

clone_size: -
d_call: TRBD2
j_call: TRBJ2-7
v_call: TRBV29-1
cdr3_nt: TGCAGCGTTGAACGAGCGGGGGAGCCCTACGAGCAGTACTTC
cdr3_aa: CSVERAGEPYEQYF

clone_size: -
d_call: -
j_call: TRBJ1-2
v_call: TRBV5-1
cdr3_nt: TGCGCCAGCTCCCACGGGACATCGGAAGGCTACACCTTC
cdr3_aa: CASSHGTSEGYTF

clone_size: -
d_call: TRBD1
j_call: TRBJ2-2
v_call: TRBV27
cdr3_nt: TGTGCCACCCGCCTTAGGACAGGGTTCCCCGGGGAGCTGTTTTTT
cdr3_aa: CATRLRTGFPGELFF

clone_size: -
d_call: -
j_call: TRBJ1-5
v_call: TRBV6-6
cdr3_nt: TGTGCCAGCAGTTACTCCCGGGGTGGCAATCAGCCCCAGCATTTT
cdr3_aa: CASSYSRGGNQPQHF

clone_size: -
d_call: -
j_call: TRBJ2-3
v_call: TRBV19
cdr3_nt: TGTGCCAGTAGCAACGGCGGCCGACCAGATACGCAGTATTTT
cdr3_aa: CASSNGGRPDTQYF

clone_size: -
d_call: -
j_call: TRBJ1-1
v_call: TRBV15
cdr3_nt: TGTGCCACCAGTAGGAGCGGAAGGACGCCGTACACTGAAGCTTTCTTT
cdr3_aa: CATSRSGRTPYTEAFF

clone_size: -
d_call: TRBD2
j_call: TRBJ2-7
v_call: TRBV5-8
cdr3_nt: TGTGCCAGCAGCAGGGGACTAGGGAGCTCCTACGAGCAGTACTTC
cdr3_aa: CASSRGLGSSYEQYF

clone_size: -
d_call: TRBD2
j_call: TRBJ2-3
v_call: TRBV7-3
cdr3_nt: TGTGCCAGCAGCGTGGGACTAGCAAGAACAGATACGCAGTATTTT
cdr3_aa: CASSVGLARTDTQYF

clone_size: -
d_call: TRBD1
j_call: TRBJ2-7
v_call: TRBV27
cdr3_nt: TGTGCCAGCAGTTGGGCGGGACAGGGGGTCCCCTACGAGCAGTACTTC
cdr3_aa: CASSWAGQGVPYEQYF

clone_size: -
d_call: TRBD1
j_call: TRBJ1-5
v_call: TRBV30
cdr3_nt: TGTGCCTGGAGTGTAGCCAGGGGGACGTTTCAGCCCCAGCATTTT
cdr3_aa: CAWSVARGTFQPQHF

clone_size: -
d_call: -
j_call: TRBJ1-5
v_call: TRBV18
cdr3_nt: TGTGCCAGCTCACCAGAGGCAGGGGTCAATCAGCCCCAGCATTTT
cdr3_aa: CASSPEAGVNQPQHF

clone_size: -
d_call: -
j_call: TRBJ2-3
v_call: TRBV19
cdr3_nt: TGTGCCAGTAGTATCGCGGGCAATACGCAGTATTTT
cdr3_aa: CASSIAGNTQYF

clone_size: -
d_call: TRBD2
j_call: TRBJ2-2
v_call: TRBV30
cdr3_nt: TGTGCCTGGAGTCGCGGGAGGTTAATCCCCGGGGAGCTGTTTTTT
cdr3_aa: CAWSRGRLIPGELFF

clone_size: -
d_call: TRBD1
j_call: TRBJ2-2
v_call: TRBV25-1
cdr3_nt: TGTGCCAGCAGTTGGACAGGGAACACCGGGGAGCTGTTTTTT
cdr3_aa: CASSWTGNTGELFF

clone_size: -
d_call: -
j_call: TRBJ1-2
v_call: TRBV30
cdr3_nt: TGTGCCTGGAGTGTGCCCGGGTTCTATGGCTACACCTTC
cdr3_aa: CAWSVPGFYGYTF

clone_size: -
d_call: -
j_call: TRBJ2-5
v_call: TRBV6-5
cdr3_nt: TGTGCCAGCAGAACGACAGGACGGGAGACCCAGTACTTC
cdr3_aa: CASRTTGRETQYF

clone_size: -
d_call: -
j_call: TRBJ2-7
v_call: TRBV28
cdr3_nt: TGTGCCAGCAGTTCCCGTGGAGTGCAGTACTTC
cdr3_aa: CASSSRGVQYF

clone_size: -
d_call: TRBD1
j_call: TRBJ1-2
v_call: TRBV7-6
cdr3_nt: TGTGCCAGCACCCAATCTGACAGGGAGGTTGGCTACACCTTC
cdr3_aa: CASTQSDREVGYTF

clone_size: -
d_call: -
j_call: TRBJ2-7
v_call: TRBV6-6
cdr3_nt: TGTGCCAGCAGTTACTCGAGGGAGATGAGTGACTACGAGCAGTACTTC
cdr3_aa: CASSYSREMSDYEQYF

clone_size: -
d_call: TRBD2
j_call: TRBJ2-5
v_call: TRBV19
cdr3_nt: TGTGCCAGTAGTGCTCTCCCAGCGGGGAACCAAGAGACCCAGTACTTC
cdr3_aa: CASSALPAGNQETQYF

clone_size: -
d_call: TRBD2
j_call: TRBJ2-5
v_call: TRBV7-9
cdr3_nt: TGTGCCAGCAGCTCCCAACCGGGACTAGCGGGAGGGGGGCAAGAGACCCAGTACTTC
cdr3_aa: CASSSQPGLAGGGQETQYF

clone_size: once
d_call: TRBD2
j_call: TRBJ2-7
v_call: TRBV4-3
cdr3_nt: TGCGCCAGCAGCCAAACGAGCGGGACCGTCTCCTCCGAGCAGTACTTC
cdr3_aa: CASSQTSGTVSSEQYF

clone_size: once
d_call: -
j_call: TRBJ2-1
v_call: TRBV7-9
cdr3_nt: TGTGCCAGCAGCTTAGACTCGCCCGCTGGACTGAAAGAGCAGTTCTTC
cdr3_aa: CASSLDSPAGLKEQFF

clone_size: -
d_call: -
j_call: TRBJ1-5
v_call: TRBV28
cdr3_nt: TGTGCCAGCAGTCCGGCTGGGTCAACGGGTAAGCCCCAGCATTTT
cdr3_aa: CASSPAGSTGKPQHF

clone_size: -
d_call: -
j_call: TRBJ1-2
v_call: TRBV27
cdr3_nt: TGTGCCAGCAGTCCCCAGACAGTGAACTATGGCTACACCTTC
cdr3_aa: CASSPQTVNYGYTF

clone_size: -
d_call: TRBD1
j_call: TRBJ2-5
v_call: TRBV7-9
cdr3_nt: TGTGCCAGCAGCTTGGGACAGATTTACGAAGAGACCCAGTACTTC
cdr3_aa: CASSLGQIYEETQYF

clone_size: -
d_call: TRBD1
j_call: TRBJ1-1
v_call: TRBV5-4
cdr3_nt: TGTGCCAGCAGCAGGCCCCCAGGGGGCACTGAAGCTTTCTTT
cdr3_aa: CASSRPPGGTEAFF

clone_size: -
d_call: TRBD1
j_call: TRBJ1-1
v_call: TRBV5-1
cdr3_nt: TGCGCCAGCAGCTCCTGGGACAGGGGTTTCGAAGCTTTCTTT
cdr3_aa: CASSSWDRGFEAFF

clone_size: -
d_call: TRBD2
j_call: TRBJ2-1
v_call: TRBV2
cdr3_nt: TGTGCCAGCAGTGACTGGCTAGCGGGAGGGTATGAGTTCTTC
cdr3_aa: CASSDWLAGGYEFF

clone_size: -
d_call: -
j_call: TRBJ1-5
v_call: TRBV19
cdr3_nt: TGTGCCAGTAGTAGGCAGGGAGGTAGCAATCAGCCCCAGCATTTT
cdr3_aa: CASSRQGGSNQPQHF

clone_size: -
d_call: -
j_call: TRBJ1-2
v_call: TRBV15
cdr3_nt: TGTGCCACCAGCAGAGGGACAGTGTATGGCTACACCTTC
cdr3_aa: CATSRGTVYGYTF

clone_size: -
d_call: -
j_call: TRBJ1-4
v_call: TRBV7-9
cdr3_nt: TGTGCCAGCAGCTTACGGTTGGGGGGTGAAAAACTGTTTTTT
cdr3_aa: CASSLRLGGEKLFF

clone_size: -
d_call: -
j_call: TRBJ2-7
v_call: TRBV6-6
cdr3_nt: TGTGCCAGCAGTTACCACAGCCCGGACGAGCAGTACTTC
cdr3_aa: CASSYHSPDEQYF

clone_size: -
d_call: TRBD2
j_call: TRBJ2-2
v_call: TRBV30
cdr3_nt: TGTGCCTGGAGTGTAGGGACTAGCCTGGCCCGGAACACCGGGGAGCTGTTTTTT
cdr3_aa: CAWSVGTSLARNTGELFF

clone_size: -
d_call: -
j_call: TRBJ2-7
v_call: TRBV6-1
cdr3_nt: TGTGCCAGCAGTGGGCTCTACGAGCAGTACTTC
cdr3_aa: CASSGLYEQYF

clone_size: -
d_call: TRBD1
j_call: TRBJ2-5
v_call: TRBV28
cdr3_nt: TGTGCCAGCAGAAGCTTCCTCGGACAGGGCAGGGAGACCCAGTACTTC
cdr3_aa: CASRSFLGQGRETQYF

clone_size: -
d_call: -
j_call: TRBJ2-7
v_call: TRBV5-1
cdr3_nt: TGCGCCAGCAGCCTCAAGCGGGCCGCCTACGAGCAGTACTTC
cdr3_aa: CASSLKRAAYEQYF

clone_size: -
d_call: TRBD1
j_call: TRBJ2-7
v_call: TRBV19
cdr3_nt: TGTGCCAGTAGTGCAGGACAGGGATTCTCCTACGAGCAGTACTTC
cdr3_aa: CASSAGQGFSYEQYF

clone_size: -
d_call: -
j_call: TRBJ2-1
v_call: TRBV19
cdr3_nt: TGTGCCAGCCAAAGGGGCAGCTCCTACAATGAGCAGTTCTTC
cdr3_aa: CASQRGSSYNEQFF

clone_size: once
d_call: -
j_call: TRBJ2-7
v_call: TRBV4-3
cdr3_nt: TGCGCCAGCAGCCAAGCAATGACGGGTACCTACGAGCAGTACTTC
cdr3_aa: CASSQAMTGTYEQYF

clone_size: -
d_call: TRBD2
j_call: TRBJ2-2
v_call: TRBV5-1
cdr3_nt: TGCGCCAGCAGCTTGACGATCCCGCGGACTAGAAACACCGGGGAGCTGTTTTTT
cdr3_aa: CASSLTIPRTRNTGELFF

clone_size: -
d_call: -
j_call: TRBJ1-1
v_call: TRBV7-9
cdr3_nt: TGTGCCAGCAGCTTAGCGCAGGGTGAAGCTTTCTTT
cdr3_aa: CASSLAQGEAFF

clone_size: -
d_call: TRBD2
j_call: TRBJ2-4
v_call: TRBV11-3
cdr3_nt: TGTGCCAGCAGCAAACAGACTAGCCTGGTAGTTGTGGCCAAAAACATTCAGTACTTC
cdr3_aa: CASSKQTSLVVVAKNIQYF

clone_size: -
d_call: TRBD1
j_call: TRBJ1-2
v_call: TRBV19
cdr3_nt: TGTGCCAGTAGTATGCCCGGTACCGGGACAGGGATCTATGGCTACACCTTC
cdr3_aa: CASSMPGTGTGIYGYTF